Shown below are 30 T cell receptor beta chains from a single sample sequenced in a study of T cell changes during pregnancy in multiple sclerosis. TCRdb's table, derived via immunoSEQ multiplex PCR, lists solely in-frame clones and lacks some. The sample carries roughly 72,000 clones, about 90% recorded once. This sample comprised peripheral blood, obtained in the first trimester of pregnancy. The receptors were sampled from a female donor in good health, enrolled as a control in a pregnancy study.

The genes are TRBV10-3 and TRBJ1-2, with TRBD1 matching over 9 bases. CDR1 ENHRY and CDR2 SYGVKD come from the germline V gene. With 7 bases clipped from V and 4 bases from J, the junction kept 10 bases outside the gene matches. The CDR3 length is 15 residues. CDR3 in DNA: TGTGCCATCACTCAACTGGACAGGGGCCCCTATGGCTACACCTTC. Its translation is CAITQLDRGPYGYTF.

This clone was counted between two and nine times. V is TRBV6-5 and J is TRBJ2-7; 8 bases are a match to TRBD2. J lost 7 bases, V lost 9 bases, and 8 bases had no gene match. Looked up from germline, CDR1 is MNHEY and CDR2 is SVGAGI. The CDR3 sequence is 12 residues long. As DNA, the CDR3 is TGTGCCAGTAAGCGGGAGTTGGGTGAGCAGTACTTC. As protein: CASKRELGEQYF.

The genes are TRBV2 and TRBJ2-7; D perhaps matches TRBD2 (6 bases). The CDR3 totals 18 residues. V was pared by 2 bases and J by 0 bases, with 20 bases between. In germline, CDR1 is SNHLY, CDR2 FYNNEI. In nucleotides, the CDR3 is TGTGCCAGCAGTGAATGGGTAGCGGACCTTGGTAGCTCCTACGAGCAGTACTTC. Translated, it gives CASSEWVADLGSSYEQYF.

This clone was recorded once. The chain carries TRBV18 and TRBJ2-7, with 10 nucleotides matching TRBD1. CDR3 size: 15 residues. V dropped 5 bases and J dropped 0; count of bases not matched to a gene: 4. CDR1 and CDR2 from the germline V gene are KGHSH and LQKENI. This CDR3 is CASSSRQGASYEQYF. The CDR3 DNA reads as TGTGCCAGCTCATCTCGACAGGGGGCCTCCTACGAGCAGTACTTC. The whole variable domain, filled in from reference TRBV18 and TRBJ2-7, reads NAGVMQNPRHLVRRRGQEARLRCSPMKGHSHVYWYRQLPEEGLKFMVYLQKENIIDESGMPKERFSAEFPKEGPSILRIQQVVRGDSAAYFCASSSRQGASYEQYFGPGTRLTVT.

This sequence joins TRBV19 and TRBJ2-7, with D unresolved. The ends were cut back, 6 bases at V and 3 bases at J, with 12 bases in the middle. CDR1 LNHDA and CDR2 SQIVND come from the germline V gene (reference sequence). The CDR3 is 13 residues long. In nucleotides, the CDR3 is TGTGCCAGTAGCAATAATTTACTCTACGAGCAGTACTTC. This sequence encodes CASSNNLLYEQYF.

The chain joins TRBV19 to TRBJ1-2; the D gene is possibly TRBD1 (6 bases). V was clipped by 5 bases and J by 4 bases, with 8 bases between them. This CDR3 spans 12 amino acids. The germline CDR1 and CDR2 sequences are LNHDA and SQIVND (reference sequence). DNA for the CDR3: TGTGCCAGTAGTCCACAGGGCTATGGCTACACCTTC. As protein: CASSPQGYGYTF.

This chain uses TRBV30 with TRBJ2-1; no clear D gene. The CDR3 covers 11 residues. Germline loops: CDR1 GTSNPN, CDR2 SVGIG (reference sequence). V dropped 1 base and J dropped 7 bases, with 5 bases sitting between them. CDR3 sequence (DNA): TGTGCCTGGAGTGACCAGAATGAGCAGTTCTTC. Amino acid sequence: CAWSDQNEQFF.

The chain links TRBV15 to TRBJ1-3; D gene ambiguous. V was trimmed by 5 bases and J by 1 base, leaving 15 bases between them. This CDR3 region has 16 residues. Per the germline V gene, CDR1 is LNHNV and CDR2 is YYDKDF (reference sequence). The CDR3 loop is CATSPLWAPSGNTIYF. The CDR3 coding sequence is TGTGCCACCAGCCCTCTTTGGGCACCGTCTGGAAACACCATATATTTT.

The chain recombines TRBV5-1 with TRBJ2-1; 9 bases are shared with TRBD2. CDR1 and CDR2 (germline): SGHRS, YFSETQ. The CDR3 totals 13 residues. The trim removed 7 bases at V and 8 bases at J, leaving 7 bases unmatched. This CDR3 reads CASHRGGGDEQFF. CDR3 DNA: TGCGCCAGCCATCGCGGGGGGGGCGATGAGCAGTTCTTC.

The J gene is TRBJ1-2, the V gene TRBV5-6; 8 positions agree with TRBD1. This CDR3 comprises 15 residues. Unmatched junction bases numbered 10, after V lost 4 bases and J lost 5 bases. The germline V gene has CDR1 SGHDT and CDR2 YYEEEE. Here the CDR3 DNA reads TGTGCCAGCAGCCCACCAGGGGGCTGGAGGTATGGCTACACCTTC. Protein product: CASSPPGGWRYGYTF.

The chain has TRBV19 and TRBJ2-6, with 8 positions matching TRBD1. Trimming removed 4 bases from V and 0 bases from J; junction bases left unmatched: 5. Germline CDR1 reads LNHDA; CDR2 reads SQIVND (reference sequence). CDR3 length: 17 residues. DNA of the CDR3: TGTGCCAGTAGTAATCAGGGGGCAGGCTCTGGGGCCAACGTCCTGACTTTC. Its protein product is CASSNQGAGSGANVLTF.

The chain is built from TRBV6-5 and TRBJ1-5; no clear D. CDR3 size: 14 residues. Germline V CDR1 and CDR2: MNHEY, SVGAGI. V lost 4 bases to trimming and J lost 0 bases, with 7 bases between them. For the CDR3, the DNA is TGTGCCAGCAGTTCCGGTTATAGCAATCAGCCCCAGCATTTT. This translates into CASSSGYSNQPQHF.

The chain employs TRBV6-4 and TRBJ2-3; D is possibly TRBD1 (7 bases). Trimming shortened V by 3 bases and J by 5 bases, and 12 bases separated the two germline ends. The CDR3 spans 14 residues. Per germline, CDR1 MRHNA and CDR2 SNTAGT. DNA for the CDR3: TGTGCCAGCAGTGAAACAGGGGAGGAAGATACGCAGTATTTT. It encodes CASSETGEEDTQYF.

This chain joins TRBV6-6 and TRBJ1-6; tentatively, D is TRBD1 (6 bases). V lost 8 bases, J lost 6 bases, and 14 bases lay in between. This CDR3 comprises 14 residues. CDR1 is MNHNY and CDR2 is SVGAGI in the germline V gene (reference sequence). CDR3 in amino acids: CASRQQGRNSPLHF. Written as DNA, the CDR3 is TGTGCCAGCCGACAACAGGGTCGTAATTCACCCCTCCACTTT.

The CDR3 reads CATSRDRAPNEQFF. The CDR3 region has the DNA TGTGCCACCAGCAGAGACAGGGCGCCAAATGAGCAGTTCTTC. The chain is built from TRBV15 and TRBJ2-1, with D possibly matching TRBD1 (5 bases). The CDR3 covers 14 residues. V gave up 0 bases and J gave up 7 bases, with 10 bases separating them. In germline, CDR1 is LNHNV, CDR2 YYDKDF (reference sequence). Variable domain in full (rest from reference TRBV15 and TRBJ2-1): DAMVIQNPRYQVTQFGKPVTLSCSQTLNHNVMYWYQQKSSQAPKLLFHYYDKDFNNEADTPDNFQSRRPNTSFCFLDIRSPGLGDTAMYLCATSRDRAPNEQFFGPGTRLTVL.

The chain links TRBV11-2 to TRBJ1-3; D ambiguous. This CDR3 region has 16 residues. Per germline, CDR1 SGHAT and CDR2 FQNNGV. V shed 5 bases and J shed 2 bases, with 16 bases lying between them. The CDR3 bases are TGTGCCAGCAGCACTTCCCCCCGACGGGCTGGAAACACCATATATTTT. It translates to CASSTSPRRAGNTIYF.

CDR3 residues: CASSTYSSGANVLTF. CDR3 sequence (DNA): TGTGCCAGCAGCACTTACAGTTCTGGGGCCAACGTCCTGACTTTC. The chain combines TRBV13 with TRBJ2-6; D is unclear. V shed 5 bases and J shed 1 base, with 9 bases lying between them. This CDR3 has 15 residues. Germline CDR1 PRHDT, CDR2 FYEKMQ (reference sequence).

The gene calls are TRBV9 and TRBJ2-1, with unresolved D. The V end was cut by 0 bases, the J end by 1 base, with 8 bases between. Germline CDR1 is SGDLS and CDR2 is YYNGEE. The CDR3 consists of 15 residues. This CDR3 reads CASSVDGWSYNEQFF. CDR3 bases: TGTGCCAGCAGCGTAGACGGGTGGTCCTACAATGAGCAGTTCTTC.

This clone has more than one count but fewer than ten. This sequence joins TRBV11-2 and TRBJ2-5; 12 bases fit TRBD2. Trimming at V came to 3 bases and at J to 4 bases, leaving 3 bases not matched to a gene. This CDR3 contains 15 residues. Germline V CDR1 and CDR2: SGHAT, FQNNGV. The CDR3 DNA follows: TGTGCCAGCAGCTTTGAACTAGCGGGAGGAGAGACCCAGTACTTC. Translating gives CASSFELAGGETQYF.

This chain joins TRBV18 and TRBJ2-1; D may be TRBD1 (5 bases). V dropped 1 base and J dropped 10 bases, with 14 bases sitting between them. Germline CDR1 KGHSH, CDR2 LQKENI. The CDR3 is 14 amino acids. The DNA for the CDR3 is TGTGCCAGCTCACCACTGCAGGGTGGGGTAGAGCAGTTCTTC. Protein: CASSPLQGGVEQFF.

The rearrangement joins TRBV28 to TRBJ2-7; D possibly corresponds to TRBD2 (6 bases). V was pared by 6 bases and J by 4 bases, with 19 bases between. The CDR3 runs to 15 residues. Looked up from germline, CDR1 is MDHEN and CDR2 is SYDVKM. The CDR3 spells CASRLSTGRGYEQYF. The CDR3 region has the DNA TGTGCCAGCAGACTATCCACGGGACGGGGGTACGAGCAGTACTTC.

The rearrangement joins TRBV14 to TRBJ2-7; 9 bases agree with TRBD1. Germline lookup yields CDR1 SGHDN and CDR2 FVKESK. CDR3 length: 16 residues. The J segment lost 0 bases and the V segment lost 3 bases, leaving 6 bases of the junction unmatched. CDR3 DNA sequence: TGTGCCAGCAGCCAGGGGACAGGGCCGAGCTCCTACGAGCAGTACTTC. This encodes CASSQGTGPSSYEQYF.

This chain joins TRBV6-1 and TRBJ2-5; 7 bases are a match to TRBD2. The better agreement between TRBJ2-7 and the DNA end casts doubt on the J call. Germline lookup yields CDR1 MNHNS and CDR2 SASEGT. The CDR3 spans 15 residues. In DNA form, the CDR3 reads TGTGCCAGCAGGCGGGGGTCCAGAGGTATCTACGAGCAGTACTTC. It codes for CASRRGSRGIYEQYF.

This clone was seen only once. CDR3 loop: CASSFKTGGNEQFF. The CDR3 bases are TGTGCCAGCAGTTTTAAGACAGGAGGAAATGAGCAGTTCTTC. This chain joins TRBV27 and TRBJ2-1; TRBD1 might be the D (6 bases). Trimming shortened V by 3 bases and J by 7 bases, and 13 bases separated the two germline ends. CDR1 and CDR2 from the germline V gene are MNHEY and SMNVEV (reference sequence). The CDR3 contains 14 residues.

The rearrangement joins TRBV2 to TRBJ2-1; TRBD2 aligns across 9 bases. Germline V gene sequence: CDR1 SNHLY, CDR2 FYNNEI. This CDR3 spans 13 amino acids. Trimming removed 11 bases from V and 4 bases from J; junction bases left unmatched: 6. CDR3 residues: CAGVRGGYNEQFF. CDR3 sequence (DNA): TGTGCCGGGGTGCGGGGGGGATACAATGAGCAGTTCTTC.

The V and J genes are TRBV19 and TRBJ2-7, with TRBD1 matching over 7 bases. Germline values: CDR1 LNHDA, CDR2 SQIVND (reference sequence). With V trimmed by 5 bases and J by 5 bases, 6 bases remained unmatched. CDR3 size: 13 residues. CDR3 in amino acids: CASSATGPHEQYF. The CDR3 coding sequence is TGTGCCAGTAGTGCGACAGGGCCCCACGAGCAGTACTTC.

The rearrangement uses TRBV19 and TRBJ1-1; 9 bases are shared with TRBD1. The CDR3 covers 18 residues. CDR1 LNHDA and CDR2 SQIVND come from the germline V gene (reference sequence). V was pared by 4 bases and J by 0 bases, with 12 bases of the junction left unmatched. The CDR3 DNA sequence: TGTGCCAGTAGTACCTTTAATCCCGGGACAGGGATGAACACTGAAGCTTTCTTT. Protein sequence: CASSTFNPGTGMNTEAFF.

The chain links TRBV7-6 to TRBJ2-6; D possibly corresponds to TRBD2 (5 bases). The CDR3 has 14 amino acids. V lost 5 bases and J lost 4, with 9 bases in between. The germline V gene encodes CDR1 SGHVS and CDR2 FNYEAQ. The CDR3 region has the DNA TGTGCCAGCAGCCGGGGTGGGGGGGCCAACGTCCTGACTTTC. Residues: CASSRGGGANVLTF.

Concerning this clone itself: Mismatch with germline at one junction end may stem from a read error. The CDR3 spells CASSQDTAQGWLNGYGF. CDR3 coding DNA: TGTGCCAGCAGCCAAGATACGGCGCAGGGATGGCTTAATGGCTACGGCTTC. The chain employs TRBV4-2 and TRBJ1-2, with D maybe TRBD1 (5 bases). Germline V gives CDR1 LGHNA, CDR2 YNFKEQ. The CDR3 sequence is 17 residues long.

This chain links TRBV5-1 with TRBJ1-2; weak D call: TRBD1 (5 bases). Germline CDR1 and CDR2: SGHRS and YFSETQ. The V end lost 5 bases, the J end lost 5 bases, and 13 bases lay between the germline ends. The CDR3 covers 13 residues. CDR3 loop: CASRRTGPYGYTF. DNA for the CDR3: TGCGCCAGCAGAAGAACAGGACCGTATGGCTACACCTTC.